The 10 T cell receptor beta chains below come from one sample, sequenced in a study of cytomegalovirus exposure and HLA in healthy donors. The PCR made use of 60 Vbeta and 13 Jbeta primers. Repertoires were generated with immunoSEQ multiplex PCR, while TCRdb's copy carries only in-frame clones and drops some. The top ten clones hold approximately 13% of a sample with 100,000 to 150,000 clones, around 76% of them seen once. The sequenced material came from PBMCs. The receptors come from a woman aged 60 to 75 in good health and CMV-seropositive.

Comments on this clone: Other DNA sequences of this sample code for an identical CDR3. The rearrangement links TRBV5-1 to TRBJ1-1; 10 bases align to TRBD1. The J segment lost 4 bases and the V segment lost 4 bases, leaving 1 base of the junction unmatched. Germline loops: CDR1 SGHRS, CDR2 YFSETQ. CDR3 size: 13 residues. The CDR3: CASSRTGGTEAFF. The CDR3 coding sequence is TGCGCCAGCAGCCGGACAGGGGGCACTGAAGCTTTCTTT.

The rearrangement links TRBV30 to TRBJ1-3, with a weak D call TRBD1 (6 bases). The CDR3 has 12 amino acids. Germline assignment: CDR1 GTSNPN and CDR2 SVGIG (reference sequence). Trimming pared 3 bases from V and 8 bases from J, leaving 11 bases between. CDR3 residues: CAWSPQGYTIYF. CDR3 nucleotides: TGTGCCTGGAGCCCACAGGGATACACCATATATTTT.

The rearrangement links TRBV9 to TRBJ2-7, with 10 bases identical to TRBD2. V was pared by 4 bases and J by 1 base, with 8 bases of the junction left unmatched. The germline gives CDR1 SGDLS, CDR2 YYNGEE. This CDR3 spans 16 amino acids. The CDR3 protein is CASSSASGSLSYEQYF. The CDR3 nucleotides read TGTGCCAGCAGCTCCGCTAGCGGGAGTCTATCCTACGAGCAGTACTTC. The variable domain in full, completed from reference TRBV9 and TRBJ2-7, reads DSGVTQTPKHLITATGQRVTLRCSPRSGDLSVYWYQQSLDQGLQFLIQYYNGEERAKGNILERFSAQQFPDLHSELNLSSLELGDSALYFCASSSASGSLSYEQYFGPGTRLTVT.

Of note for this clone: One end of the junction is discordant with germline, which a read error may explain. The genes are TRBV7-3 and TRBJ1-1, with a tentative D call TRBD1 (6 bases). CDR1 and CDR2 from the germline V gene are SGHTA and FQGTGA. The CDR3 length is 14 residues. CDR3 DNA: TGTGCTAGCAGCGACCACGACAGGCCCACTGAAGCTTTCTTT. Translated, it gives CASSDHDRPTEAFF. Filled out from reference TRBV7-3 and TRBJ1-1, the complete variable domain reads GAGVSQTPSNKVTEKGKYVELRCDPISGHTALYWYRQSLGQGPEFLIYFQGTGAADDSGLPNDRFFAVRPEGSVSTLKIQRTERGDSAVYLCASSDHDRPTEAFFGQGTRLTVV.

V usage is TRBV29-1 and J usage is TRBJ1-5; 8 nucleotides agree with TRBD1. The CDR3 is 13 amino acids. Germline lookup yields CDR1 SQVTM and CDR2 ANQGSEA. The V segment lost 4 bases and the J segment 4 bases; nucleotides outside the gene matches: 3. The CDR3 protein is CSVGRGRNQPQHF. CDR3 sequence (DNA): TGCAGCGTTGGCAGGGGGCGAAATCAGCCCCAGCATTTT.

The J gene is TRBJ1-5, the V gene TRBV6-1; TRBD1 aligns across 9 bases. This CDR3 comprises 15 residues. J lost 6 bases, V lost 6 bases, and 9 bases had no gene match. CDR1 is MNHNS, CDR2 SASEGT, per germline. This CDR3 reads CASSLDRGIAQPQHF. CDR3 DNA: TGTGCCAGCAGCTTGGACAGGGGAATTGCTCAGCCCCAGCATTTT.

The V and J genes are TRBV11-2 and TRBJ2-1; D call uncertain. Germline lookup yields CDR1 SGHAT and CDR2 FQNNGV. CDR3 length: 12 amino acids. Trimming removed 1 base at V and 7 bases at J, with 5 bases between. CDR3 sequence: CASSLGRNEQFF. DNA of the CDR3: TGTGCCAGCAGCTTAGGCCGGAATGAGCAGTTCTTC.

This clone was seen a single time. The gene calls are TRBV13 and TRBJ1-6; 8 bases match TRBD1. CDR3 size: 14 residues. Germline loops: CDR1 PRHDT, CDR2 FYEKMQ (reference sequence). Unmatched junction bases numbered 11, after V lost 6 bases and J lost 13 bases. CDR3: CASRAQGDGAPLHF. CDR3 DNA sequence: TGTGCCAGCAGGGCACAGGGGGATGGAGCGCCCCTCCACTTT.

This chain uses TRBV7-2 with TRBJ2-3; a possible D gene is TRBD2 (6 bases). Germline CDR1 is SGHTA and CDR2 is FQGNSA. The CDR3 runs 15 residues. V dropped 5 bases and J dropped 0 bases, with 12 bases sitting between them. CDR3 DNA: TGTGCCAGCAGCCCGGACTACCTTAGCACAGATACGCAGTATTTT. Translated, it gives CASSPDYLSTDTQYF.

The CDR3 here is CASSTQGQGAEQFF. For the CDR3, the DNA is TGTGCCAGCAGCACCCAAGGACAGGGGGCTGAGCAGTTCTTC. The chain couples TRBV7-2 to TRBJ2-1; 11 positions agree with TRBD1. This CDR3 comprises 14 residues. V lost 5 bases, J lost 9 bases, and 6 bases stayed unmatched. From germline, CDR1 is SGHTA and CDR2 FQGNSA.